The 2 T cell receptor beta chains given below trace back to one sample, sequenced in a study of T cell responses to AZD1222 COVID-19 vaccine. Assay used: immunoSEQ multiplex PCR; TCRdb lists only in-frame clones, some missing. The data hold 150,000 to 200,000 clones, with 85% to 95% observed a single time. This specimen consisted of peripheral blood, obtained on day 0 of AZD1222 vaccination. These receptors all stem from an adult in good health.

V and J are TRBV3-1 (or the pseudogene TRBV3-2) and TRBJ2-1; D is uncertain. V was pared by 0 bases and J by 10 bases, with 10 bases between. CDR1 LGHDT and CDR2 YNNKEL come from the germline V gene (reference sequence). The CDR3 is made up of 13 amino acids. In DNA, the CDR3 is TGTGCCAGCAGCCAAGAATCCCGCGGAGAGCAGTTCTTC. It specifies CASSQESRGEQFF.

The chain has TRBV2 and TRBJ2-1; 10 bases line up with TRBD2. Germline values: CDR1 SNHLY, CDR2 FYNNEI. V lost 0 bases, J lost 4 bases, and 0 bases stayed unmatched. This CDR3 has 15 residues. The CDR3 bases are TGTGCCAGCAGTGAAGCTAGCGGGGGGTACAATGAGCAGTTCTTC. Translating gives CASSEASGGYNEQFF.